One sample yielded the 27 T cell receptor beta chains listed below, sequenced in a study of T cells after yellow fever vaccination. TCRdb reprocessed the 5' RACE reads with MiXCR, giving one entry per CDR3 protein. The sample consists of about 580,000 distinct CDR3 sequences, about 17% of them appearing once. The sequenced sample was PBMCs, obtained 5 days after the first yellow fever vaccination. Receptors originate from a man in his late teens or twenties who received the YFV17D yellow fever vaccine.

This clonotype was picked up a small number of times. The chain is built from TRBV7-9 and TRBJ2-5; TRBD1 matches 9 bases. The CDR3 runs 15 residues. V was pared by 5 bases and J by 4 bases, with 8 bases of the junction left unmatched. The V gene's germline CDR1 is SEHNR and CDR2 FQNEAQ (reference sequence). CDR3 DNA sequence: TGTGCCAGCAGCACACTCGGACAGGGGACAGAGACCCAGTACTTC. Its protein is CASSTLGQGTETQYF.

The chain couples TRBV19 to TRBJ1-1; the D gene is possibly TRBD1 (6 bases). The CDR3 extends over 15 amino acids. Trimming stripped 2 bases from V and 3 bases from J, with 13 bases between. Germline CDR1 is LNHDA and CDR2 is SQIVND (reference sequence). The CDR3 region has the DNA TGTGCCAGTAGTATACTGGACAGATACTACACTGAAGCTTTCTTT. Amino acids: CASSILDRYYTEAFF.

This clonotype has a handful of counts. The chain uses TRBV7-8 and TRBJ2-7, with TRBD1 identical over 8 bases. The germline V gene encodes CDR1 SGHVS and CDR2 FQNEAQ. V lost 5 bases and J lost 3; bases outside the gene matches: 9. The CDR3 sequence is 15 residues long. This chain's CDR3 is CASSRSDRGYYEQYV. The DNA for the CDR3 is TGTGCCAGCAGCCGATCCGACAGGGGTTACTACGAGCAGTACGTC.

The sample holds a few counts of this clonotype. The V and J genes are TRBV4-1 and TRBJ2-5; weak D call: TRBD2 (5 bases). The V gene's germline CDR1 is MGHRA and CDR2 YSYEKL. V lost 11 bases and J lost 5, with 18 bases in between. There are 13 residues in the CDR3. CDR3 nucleotide sequence: TGCGCCTCCAGCGGATCTCCTCTGGAGACCCAGTACTTC. It translates to CASSGSPLETQYF.

There are a few counts of this clonotype. The chain combines TRBV6-2 or TRBV6-3 with TRBJ1-5; D remains ambiguous. The germline V and J ends were trimmed by 5 bases and 4 bases, with 9 bases remaining between them. The CDR3 loop spans 13 amino acids. Per germline, CDR1 MNHEY and CDR2 SVGEGT. The CDR3, as DNA: TGTGCCAGCAGTCAACACTGGAATCAGCCCCAGCATTTT. It translates to CASSQHWNQPQHF.

The chain combines TRBV7-2 with TRBJ2-2, with D possibly being TRBD2 (6 bases). The V gene's germline CDR1 is SGHTA and CDR2 FQGNSA. V was clipped by 1 base and J by 5 bases, with 11 bases between them. The CDR3 covers 15 residues. The CDR3 DNA is TGTGCCAGCAGCTTAGGCGGGGCCTGGACCGGGGAGCTGTTTTTT. Residues: CASSLGGAWTGELFF.

The J gene is TRBJ1-4, the V gene TRBV11-1; D might be TRBD1 (5 bases). Germline-derived CDR1 and CDR2 are SGHAT and FQDESV (reference sequence). The CDR3 consists of 18 residues. V was clipped by 4 bases and J by 0 bases, with 18 bases between them. CDR3 loop: CASSSPHGASTTNEKLFF. The CDR3 coding sequence is TGTGCCAGCAGCTCCCCTCATGGGGCATCAACAACTAATGAAAAACTGTTTTTT.

The chain is built from TRBV5-1 and TRBJ2-5, with a tentative D call TRBD2 (6 bases). The V and J ends lost 4 bases and 4 bases respectively, with 20 bases between them. The CDR3 extends over 16 amino acids. Germline CDR1 is SGHRS and CDR2 is YFSETQ. CDR3 coding DNA: TGCGCCAGCAGCGTTTCTCCCGTGGGCGGGACAGAGACCCAGTACTTC. Translation gives CASSVSPVGGTETQYF.

This clonotype was observed a handful of times. This rearrangement joins TRBV9 to TRBJ2-4, with D unclear. This CDR3 contains 14 residues. Germline assignment: CDR1 SGDLS and CDR2 YYNGEE. The V and J ends lost 2 bases and 1 base respectively, with 7 bases between them. This CDR3 is CASSVTGAKNIQYF. The CDR3 DNA reads as TGTGCCAGCAGCGTCACTGGGGCCAAAAACATTCAGTACTTC.

This clonotype was observed a few times. The chain carries TRBV6-2 or TRBV6-3 and TRBJ2-4; 9 bases agree with TRBD2. V trimming: 6 bases; J trimming: 7 bases; junction bases outside the gene matches: 13. The CDR3 runs to 16 residues. Germline CDR1 and CDR2: MNHEY and SVGEGT. The CDR3: CASRSLLAGVQNIQYF. The CDR3 DNA is TGTGCCAGCAGGTCCCTTTTAGCGGGGGTCCAGAACATTCAGTACTTC.

The gene calls are TRBV20-1 and TRBJ2-7; D is unresolved. The ends were cut back, 1 base at V and 3 bases at J, with 7 bases in the middle. Germline V gene sequence: CDR1 DFQATT, CDR2 SNEGSKA (reference sequence). This CDR3 has 12 residues. In nucleotides, the CDR3 is TGCAGTGCTAGAGCCGACGGCTACGAGCAGTACTTC. This encodes CSARADGYEQYF.

The gene calls are TRBV4-2 and TRBJ2-5, with 12 bases that match TRBD2. J gave up 4 bases and V 2 bases, and 2 bases lay outside the gene matches. This CDR3 has 15 residues. Germline lookup yields CDR1 LGHNA and CDR2 YNFKEQ. Here the CDR3 reads CASSQPLAGGETQYF. CDR3 sequence (DNA): TGTGCCAGCAGCCAACCACTAGCGGGAGGAGAGACCCAGTACTTC.

This chain uses TRBV12-3 or TRBV12-4 with TRBJ2-1; D ambiguous. The CDR3 spans 13 residues. V gave up 3 bases and J gave up 6 bases, with 9 bases separating them. The CDR3 loop reads CASSFRRSNEQFF. In nucleotides, the CDR3 is TGTGCCAGCAGTTTTAGAAGGTCCAATGAGCAGTTCTTC.

A few counts support this clonotype. The chain couples TRBV7-2 to TRBJ1-2; D uncertain. V lost 5 bases, J lost 8 bases, and 9 bases lay in between. This CDR3 has 11 amino acids. Germline-derived CDR1 and CDR2 are SGHTA and FQGNSA. The CDR3 nucleotides read TGTGCCAGCAGCCCTGGGGAGGGCTACACCTTC. It codes for CASSPGEGYTF.

The gene calls are TRBV15 and TRBJ2-5, with D possibly being TRBD2 (6 bases). This CDR3 has 15 residues. Germline values: CDR1 LNHNV, CDR2 YYDKDF (reference sequence). Trimming pared 0 bases from V and 4 bases from J, leaving 12 bases between. The CDR3 coding sequence is TGTGCCACCAGCAGAGATAGTAGCGGAGGAGAGACCCAGTACTTC. It is translated as CATSRDSSGGETQYF. The full variable domain, in which reference TRBV15 and TRBJ2-5 provide the parts outside the CDR3, is DAMVIQNPRYQVTQFGKPVTLSCSQTLNHNVMYWYQQKSSQAPKLLFHYYDKDFNNEADTPDNFQSRRPNTSFCFLDIRSPGLGDTAMYLCATSRDSSGGETQYFGPGTRLLVL.

J is TRBJ2-3 and V is TRBV20-1, with TRBD2 identical over 12 bases. V lost 2 bases and J lost 7; bases outside the gene matches: 4. Germline V gene sequence: CDR1 DFQATT, CDR2 SNEGSKA (reference sequence). The CDR3 runs to 14 residues. As DNA, the CDR3 is TGCAGTGCTAGACTAGCGGGGGGGCGGAATACGCAGTATTTT. This sequence encodes CSARLAGGRNTQYF.

This clonotype was picked up a small number of times. The chain employs TRBV4-2 and TRBJ2-1, with 8 positions matching TRBD2. The junction had 14 bases not matched to a gene; V was cut back by 0 bases and J by 10 bases. This CDR3 is built from 17 residues. Germline CDR1 is LGHNA and CDR2 is YNFKEQ. Written as DNA, the CDR3 is TGTGCCAGCAGCCAAGATATGGCGGGGGGTCCCGTCCAGGAGCAGTTCTTC. Translating gives CASSQDMAGGPVQEQFF.

This clonotype was observed a few times. This sequence joins TRBV7-2 and TRBJ2-7, with D hard to call. CDR3 size: 14 residues. Trimming removed 1 base at V and 1 base at J, with 8 bases between. CDR1 SGHTA and CDR2 FQGNSA come from the germline V gene. CDR3 sequence: CASSLEQRSYEQYF. CDR3 sequence (DNA): TGTGCCAGCAGCTTAGAACAGAGATCCTACGAGCAGTACTTC.

This clonotype has more than one count but fewer than ten. The V call is TRBV4-2, the J call TRBJ2-2; no definite D call. The germline CDR1 and CDR2 sequences are LGHNA and YNFKEQ. V gave up 1 base and J gave up 2 bases, with 8 bases separating them. The CDR3 has 15 amino acids. In nucleotides, the CDR3 is TGTGCCAGCAGCCAAGCGCGACATAACACCGGGGAGCTGTTTTTT. It encodes CASSQARHNTGELFF.

This clonotype was counted only a few times. The chain has TRBV10-3 and TRBJ2-7, with D perhaps matching TRBD1 (5 bases). The CDR3 contains 12 residues. Trimming pared 2 bases from V and 6 bases from J, leaving 8 bases between. Germline V gene data show CDR1 as ENHRY and CDR2 as SYGVKD. CDR3 in amino acids: CAISEPRAEQYV. For the CDR3, the DNA is TGTGCCATCAGTGAGCCCAGGGCCGAGCAGTACGTC.

The chain carries TRBV19 and TRBJ2-1; 9 bases line up with TRBD1. The germline V gene encodes CDR1 LNHDA and CDR2 SQIVND (reference sequence). The V and J ends lost 9 bases and 4 bases, in that order; junction bases with no gene match: 4. The CDR3 sequence is 13 residues long. CDR3 residues: CASRDRVYNEQFF. Here the CDR3 DNA reads TGTGCCAGCCGGGACAGGGTATACAATGAGCAGTTCTTC.

This rearrangement joins TRBV20-1 to TRBJ2-3; TRBD2 agrees at 10 bases. With V trimmed by 5 bases and J by 6 bases, 8 bases remained unmatched. The CDR3 is 14 residues long. Germline V gene sequence: CDR1 DFQATT, CDR2 SNEGSKA (reference sequence). The CDR3 sequence: CSAPEKRGGDTQYF. The CDR3, as DNA: TGCAGTGCTCCCGAAAAGCGGGGGGGCGATACGCAGTATTTT.

The chain employs TRBV7-2 and TRBJ2-1, with TRBD2 identical over 8 bases. CDR3 length: 13 residues. Trimming at V came to 7 bases and at J to 9 bases, leaving 8 bases not matched to a gene. The germline V gene encodes CDR1 SGHTA and CDR2 FQGNSA. Written as DNA, the CDR3 is TGTGCCAGCACCCGTTCGGGGGGGCTTGAGCAGTTCTTC. Its translation: CASTRSGGLEQFF.

The gene calls are TRBV12-3 or TRBV12-4 and TRBJ1-2; D is possibly TRBD1 (5 bases). CDR3 size: 14 residues. V gave up 5 bases and J gave up 4 bases, with 14 bases separating them. This chain's CDR3 is CASSPQVGPYGYTF. In nucleotides, the CDR3 is TGTGCCAGCAGTCCCCAGGTGGGGCCCTATGGCTACACCTTC.

The chain uses TRBV11-2 and TRBJ2-1; D is uncertain. The V end lost 2 bases, the J end lost 0 bases, and 8 bases lay between the germline ends. Germline V gene data show CDR1 as SGHAT and CDR2 as FQNNGV. The CDR3 runs to 15 residues. This CDR3 reads CASSLHSNSYNEQFF. CDR3 sequence (DNA): TGTGCCAGCAGCTTACACAGTAACTCCTACAATGAGCAGTTCTTC.

The chain joins TRBV6-1 to TRBJ1-4; 8 positions agree with TRBD1. The CDR3 totals 14 residues. The germline gives CDR1 MNHNS, CDR2 SASEGT. With 6 bases clipped from V and 13 bases from J, the junction kept 13 bases outside the gene matches. The CDR3 nucleotides read TGTGCCAGCAGCTTGGACAGGGCCGTGGGAAGACTGTTTTTT. This encodes CASSLDRAVGRLFF.

Only a few counts were recorded for this clonotype. The chain carries TRBV7-3 and TRBJ2-3; D is ambiguous. This CDR3 is built from 13 residues. V was cut by 5 bases and J by 4 bases, with 10 bases left in between. Germline V gene lookup returns CDR1 SGHTA and CDR2 FQGTGA. The CDR3 protein is CASSKNDADTQYF. As DNA, the CDR3 is TGTGCCAGCAGCAAGAACGACGCAGATACGCAGTATTTT.